These 21 T cell receptor beta chains were sequenced from one sample in a study of OX40 agonist ivuxolimab in advanced cancers. The library was generated by the immunoSEQ multiplex PCR assay. This immuneACCESS table, as held by TCRdb, lists in-frame sequences with V and J called but not all clones. Of the missing ones, under half trace to an unresolved V gene in checked studies; the others have no known cause. This sample has 50,000 to 75,000 clones in its table, and under 90% of those were observed once. Clones ranked in the top ten supply roughly 1.5% of the sample. The material was CD4+ or CD8+ T cells sorted from blood, obtained in a trial of the OX40 agonist ivuxolimab. These receptors originate from an adult with an advanced solid tumor such as melanoma, head and neck, liver or kidney cancer.

This chain connects TRBV7-8 to TRBJ2-3, with 7 bases lining up with TRBD2. Germline values: CDR1 SGHVS, CDR2 FQNEAQ. The trim removed 5 bases at V and 7 bases at J, leaving 12 bases unmatched. This CDR3 is 15 amino acids long. The CDR3 loop reads CASSPGAGAMNTQYF. The CDR3 DNA sequence: TGTGCCAGCAGCCCTGGGGCGGGAGCCATGAATACGCAGTATTTT.

This chain links TRBV7-2 with TRBJ2-7; 9 bases are shared with TRBD1. The CDR3 runs to 15 residues. Germline values: CDR1 SGHTA, CDR2 FQGNSA. Trimming at V came to 6 bases and at J to 7 bases, leaving 13 bases not matched to a gene. CDR3 coding DNA: TGTGCCAGCAGTTCAACCGGGACAGGGTTTCGGGAGCAGTACTTC. It yields the protein CASSSTGTGFREQYF.

The chain links TRBV30 to TRBJ1-2, with 7 bases matching TRBD1. Germline-derived CDR1 and CDR2 are GTSNPN and SVGIG (reference sequence). CDR3 length equals 12 residues. V lost 8 bases and J lost 1; bases outside the gene matches: 4. The CDR3 DNA follows: TGTGCCCGGGACAGCCGTAACTATGGCTACACCTTC. Protein sequence: CARDSRNYGYTF. Full variable domain (rest looked up from reference TRBV30 and TRBJ1-2): SQTIHQWPATLVQPVGSPLSLECTVEGTSNPNLYWYRQAAGRGLQLLFYSVGIGQISSEVPQNLSASRPQDRQFILSSKKLLLSDSGFYLCARDSRNYGYTFGSGTRLTVV.

V is TRBV7-9 and J is TRBJ2-3; 7 bases line up with TRBD2. V trimming: 2 bases; J trimming: 13 bases; junction bases outside the gene matches: 6. The CDR3 is 12 amino acids. The germline CDR1 and CDR2 sequences are SEHNR and FQNEAQ (reference sequence). DNA for the CDR3: TGTGCCAGCAGCTTACGGGGGAGGGCCGAGTATTTT. Protein product: CASSLRGRAEYF.

The chain recombines TRBV7-9 with TRBJ2-1; no firm D call. Looked up from germline, CDR1 is SEHNR and CDR2 is FQNEAQ (reference sequence). V gave up 1 base and J gave up 4 bases, with 11 bases separating them. The CDR3 covers 15 residues. In DNA form, the CDR3 reads TGTGCCAGCAGCTTAGGGACCAGTACGTACAATGAGCAGTTCTTC. Its translation is CASSLGTSTYNEQFF.

This clone was seen only a few times. The gene calls are TRBV6-1 and TRBJ1-5, with D possibly being TRBD1 (5 bases). The V gene lost 5 bases and the J gene lost 6 bases, with 8 bases spanning the gap. From germline, CDR1 is MNHNS and CDR2 SASEGT. The CDR3 is 12 residues long. This CDR3 is CASSLTVQPQHF. In DNA form, the CDR3 reads TGTGCCAGCAGTTTGACAGTTCAGCCCCAGCATTTT.

The V gene is TRBV27, the J gene TRBJ2-2, with TRBD2 matching over 10 bases. The CDR3 loop spans 17 amino acids. Germline assignment: CDR1 MNHEY and CDR2 SMNVEV (reference sequence). V lost 1 base, J lost 7 bases, and 9 bases stayed unmatched. The CDR3 bases are TGTGCCAGCAGTTTATTTTTCGGGGCTAGCGGGGGCGGGGAGCTGTTTTTT. It translates to CASSLFFGASGGGELFF.

The chain carries TRBV5-1 and TRBJ2-7, with no clear D. Trimming took off 0 bases at V and 2 bases at J, with 9 bases between the two ends. The CDR3 totals 14 residues. Germline V lookup: CDR1 SGHRS, CDR2 YFSETQ. The DNA for the CDR3 is TGCGCCAGCAGCTTGGAGGCGGCAACCTACGAGCAGTACTTC. This gives the protein CASSLEAATYEQYF.

V and J are TRBV6-5 and TRBJ1-2, with D perhaps matching TRBD1 (5 bases). CDR1 and CDR2 from the germline V gene are MNHEY and SVGAGI. CDR3 size: 13 residues. V lost 0 bases and J 5 bases, leaving 7 bases between the germline ends. This CDR3 reads CASSYSKGYGYTF. CDR3 nucleotides: TGTGCCAGCAGTTACTCGAAGGGGTATGGCTACACCTTC.

The rearrangement joins TRBV11-3 to TRBJ1-2; no firm D call. CDR1 and CDR2 (germline): SGHNT, YENEEA. The CDR3 runs to 15 residues. V was cut by 4 bases and J by 4 bases, with 16 bases left in between. The CDR3 reads CASSSSRAGSYGYTF. The CDR3 DNA follows: TGTGCCAGCAGCTCCTCACGCGCGGGAAGCTATGGCTACACCTTC.

The count of this clone is one. The V call is TRBV9, the J call TRBJ2-7, with 9 bases lining up with TRBD1. The CDR3 totals 14 residues. Germline lookup yields CDR1 SGDLS and CDR2 YYNGEE. V lost 4 bases and J lost 2; bases outside the gene matches: 4. CDR3: CASSFRTGAYEQYF. The CDR3 region has the DNA TGTGCCAGCAGCTTTCGGACAGGGGCCTACGAGCAGTACTTC.

The CDR3 loop reads CAWKQGNGANEKLFF. The CDR3 bases are TGTGCCTGGAAACAGGGGAATGGGGCTAATGAAAAACTGTTTTTT. The gene calls are TRBV30 and TRBJ1-4, with TRBD1 matching over 7 bases. This CDR3 region has 15 residues. The V gene end was trimmed by 4 bases and the J gene end by 3 bases; junction bases not matched to a gene: 8. CDR1 GTSNPN and CDR2 SVGIG come from the germline V gene (reference sequence).

The chain couples TRBV7-2 to TRBJ2-2; 7 nucleotides agree with TRBD1. Per the germline V gene, CDR1 is SGHTA and CDR2 is FQGNSA. This CDR3 is built from 15 residues. V dropped 5 bases and J dropped 0; count of bases not matched to a gene: 3. The CDR3 is CASSPQGSNTGELFF. Here the CDR3 DNA reads TGTGCCAGCAGCCCACAGGGGTCGAACACCGGGGAGCTGTTTTTT.

The rearrangement uses TRBV6-6 and TRBJ1-4; D not certain. Germline V gene lookup returns CDR1 MNHNY and CDR2 SVGAGI (reference sequence). The CDR3 runs 13 residues. V lost 10 bases and J 4 bases, leaving 13 bases between the germline ends. The chain's CDR3 is CAISGGFNEKLFF. CDR3 bases: TGTGCCATTAGTGGCGGGTTTAATGAAAAACTGTTTTTT.

The genes are TRBV19 and TRBJ2-3; no reliable D call. CDR3 size: 14 residues. V shed 2 bases and J shed 4 bases, with 10 bases lying between them. CDR1 is LNHDA and CDR2 is SQIVND in the germline V gene (reference sequence). CDR3 region: CASSISRAADTQYF. The CDR3 coding sequence is TGTGCCAGTAGTATAAGTAGAGCAGCAGATACGCAGTATTTT. The whole variable domain, filled in from reference TRBV19 and TRBJ2-3, reads DGGITQSPKYLFRKEGQNVTLSCEQNLNHDAMYWYRQDPGQGLRLIYYSQIVNDFQKGDIAEGYSVSREKKESFPLTVTSAQKNPTAFYLCASSISRAADTQYFGPGTRLTVL.

As for this clone: A read error may produce the germline difference seen at one junction end. The V and J genes are TRBV9 and TRBJ1-2, with D possibly TRBD1 on 6 matching bases. Germline V gene sequence: CDR1 SGDLS, CDR2 YYNGEE. This CDR3 comprises 18 residues. Here the CDR3 reads CASSVDGLGALGFTGCHF. The CDR3 DNA reads as TGTGCCAGCAGCGTAGACGGACTGGGGGCCCTCGGCTTTACAGGATGCCACTTC.

The rearrangement uses TRBV30 and TRBJ1-6; weak D call: TRBD1 (6 bases). The CDR3 is 20 residues long. The germline V and J ends were trimmed by 2 bases and 0 bases, with 23 bases remaining between them. Germline CDR1 and CDR2: GTSNPN and SVGIG (reference sequence). The CDR3 nucleotides read TGTGCCTGGAGTCCTCTGACAGGAATACTGCAGAGCTCCTATAATTCACCCCTCCACTTT. This sequence encodes CAWSPLTGILQSSYNSPLHF.

This clone is medium-sized in the sample. CDR3 DNA sequence: TGTGCCAGCAGCTTTTCTAGCGCCTACAATGAGCAGTTCTTC. It translates to CASSFSSAYNEQFF. The chain is built from TRBV11-2 and TRBJ2-1; tentatively, D is TRBD2 (6 bases). The V and J ends lost 3 bases and 2 bases respectively, with 8 bases between them. The CDR3 consists of 14 residues. In germline, CDR1 is SGHAT, CDR2 FQNNGV.

This clone has only a few counts. The CDR3 loop is CASSSAREQFF. The CDR3 DNA follows: TGTGCCAGCAGTTCAGCGAGGGAGCAGTTCTTC. The rearrangement uses TRBV11-2 and TRBJ2-1; D is unclear. CDR1 and CDR2 (germline): SGHAT, FQNNGV. The CDR3 extends over 11 amino acids. V lost 6 bases and J lost 10, with 10 bases in between.

This sequence joins TRBV9 and TRBJ2-1, with D perhaps TRBD2 (5 bases). Germline lookup yields CDR1 SGDLS and CDR2 YYNGEE. The CDR3 has 15 residues. V was clipped by 4 bases and J by 4 bases, with 15 bases between them. Here the CDR3 reads CASSPTSLMYNEQFF. The CDR3, as DNA: TGTGCCAGCAGCCCAACTAGTTTGATGTACAATGAGCAGTTCTTC.

The rearrangement links TRBV11-2 to TRBJ2-4; possibly TRBD1 for D (5 bases). The V end was cut by 8 bases, the J end by 3 bases, with 14 bases between. Germline-derived CDR1 and CDR2 are SGHAT and FQNNGV. This CDR3 contains 14 residues. The CDR3, as DNA: TGTGCCAGCTACGAGCCAGGGTACAAAAACATTCAGTACTTC. It encodes CASYEPGYKNIQYF. Drawing the rest from reference TRBV11-2 and TRBJ2-4, the complete variable domain is EAGVAQSPRYKIIEKRQSVAFWCNPISGHATLYWYQQILGQGPKLLIQFQNNGVVDDSQLPKDRFSAERLKGVDSTLKIQPAKLEDSAVYLCASYEPGYKNIQYFGAGTRLSVL.